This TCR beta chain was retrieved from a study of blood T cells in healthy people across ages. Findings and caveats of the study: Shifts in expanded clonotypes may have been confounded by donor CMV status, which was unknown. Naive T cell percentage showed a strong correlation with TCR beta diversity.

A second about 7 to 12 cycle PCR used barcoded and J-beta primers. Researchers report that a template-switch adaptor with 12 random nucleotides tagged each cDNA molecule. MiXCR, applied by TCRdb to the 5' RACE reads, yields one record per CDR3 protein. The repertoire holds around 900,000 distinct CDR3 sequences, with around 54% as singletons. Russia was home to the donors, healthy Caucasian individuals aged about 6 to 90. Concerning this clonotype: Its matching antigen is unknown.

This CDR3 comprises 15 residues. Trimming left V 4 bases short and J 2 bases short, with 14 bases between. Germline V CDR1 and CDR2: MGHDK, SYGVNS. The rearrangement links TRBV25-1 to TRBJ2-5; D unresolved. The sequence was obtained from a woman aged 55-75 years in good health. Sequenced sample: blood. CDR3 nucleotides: TGTGCCAGCAGTGCCCTCGGACGGCTACAAGAGACCCAGTACTTC. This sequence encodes CASSALGRLQETQYF.